This T cell receptor (beta chain) was retrieved from a study of CD8 T cells in Susac syndrome. Random hexamers primed reverse transcription of about 0.45 to 1 ug RNA. Each CDR3 protein gets one entry after TCRdb re-called the immunoSEQ multiplex PCR reads with MiXCR. The sample yields about 160,000 distinct CDR3 sequences, about 96% seen once. Germline CDR1 MNHEY, CDR2 SVGEGT. V lost 0 bases, J lost 0 bases, and 11 bases lay in between. The CDR3 runs to 16 residues. CD8+ and CD4+ T cells taken from blood had their TCR beta sequenced. The clonotype was recovered from a human donor with Susac syndrome. The chain joins TRBV6-2 or TRBV6-3 to TRBJ1-1; D gene unclear. Sequencing input: CD4+ T cells from PBMCs. As DNA, the CDR3 is TGTGCCAGCAGTTACTCGGAAGGTGGGATGAACACTGAAGCTTTCTTT. Translated: CASSYSEGGMNTEAFF.